This entry lists 20 T cell receptor beta chains sequenced from one sample in a study of blood T cell repertoires in COVID-19 (dated by TCRdb to 2019 to 2021). Receptor libraries were prepared by the immunoSEQ multiplex PCR assay. The immuneACCESS repertoire file appears here via TCRdb, limited to in-frame rearrangements. These files lack a portion of the clones; in checked studies, under half of the deficit traces to unresolved V genes, and the cause of the others is not known. Within this sample are a few hundred thousand clones, with around 88% of them counted one time only. The ten largest make up approximately 5.7% of the sample. The sequencing sample was made of PBMCs or T cells enriched from blood (not recorded which). Receptor source: a woman in her thirties or forties who had recovered from COVID-19.

CDR3 amino acids: CASSVRQGFQETQYF. The DNA of the CDR3 is TGTGCCAGCAGCGTTAGACAGGGTTTTCAAGAGACCCAGTACTTC. The chain joins TRBV7-2 to TRBJ2-5, with 7 bases identical to TRBD1. Germline trimming cut 5 bases from V and 2 bases from J; bases unmatched to any gene: 8. The germline V gene has CDR1 SGHTA and CDR2 FQGNSA. This CDR3 contains 15 residues. The complete variable domain, with remaining parts taken from reference TRBV7-2 and TRBJ2-5, reads GAGVSQSPSNKVTEKGKDVELRCDPISGHTALYWYRQSLGQGLEFLIYFQGNSAPDKSGLPSDRFSAERTGGSVSTLTIQRTQQEDSAVYLCASSVRQGFQETQYFGPGTRLLVL.

The chain links TRBV7-9 to TRBJ2-1, with TRBD2 matching over 11 bases. The ends lost 4 bases at V and 4 bases at J; junction bases unmatched: 6. Germline V gives CDR1 SEHNR, CDR2 FQNEAQ (reference sequence). The CDR3 sequence is 16 residues long. The CDR3 sequence: CASSYGTSGLYNEQFF. CDR3 bases: TGTGCCAGCAGCTACGGGACTAGCGGCTTATACAATGAGCAGTTCTTC. Full variable domain (remainder filled in from reference TRBV7-9 and TRBJ2-1): DTGVSQNPRHKITKRGQNVTFRCDPISEHNRLYWYRQTLGQGPEFLTYFQNEAQLEKSRLLSDRFSAERPKGSFSTLEIQRTEQGDSAMYLCASSYGTSGLYNEQFFGPGTRLTVL.

This rearrangement joins TRBV28 to TRBJ2-7, with a tentative D call TRBD2 (5 bases). The CDR3 extends over 14 amino acids. Germline CDR1 and CDR2: MDHEN and SYDVKM. V was pared by 2 bases and J by 0 bases, with 8 bases between. The CDR3 reads CASSLMRDSYEQYF. Here the CDR3 DNA reads TGTGCCAGCAGTTTAATGAGGGACTCCTACGAGCAGTACTTC.

This chain links TRBV5-1 with TRBJ2-5, with a weak D call TRBD1 (5 bases). Deletions cut 0 bases from V and 5 bases from J, with 11 bases between. CDR1 and CDR2 from the germline V gene are SGHRS and YFSETQ. The CDR3 is made up of 14 amino acids. The CDR3 DNA sequence: TGCGCCAGCAGCTTGGCGGCAGGGCTGGAGACCCAGTACTTC. Translating gives CASSLAAGLETQYF.

This chain connects TRBV6-5 to TRBJ1-4; the match to TRBD1 covers 7 bases. This CDR3 region has 14 residues. The V gene end was trimmed by 5 bases and the J gene end by 3 bases; junction bases not matched to a gene: 3. Looked up from germline, CDR1 is MNHEY and CDR2 is SVGAGI. In DNA form, the CDR3 reads TGTGCCAGCAGTATCGGGACAGCTAATGAAAAACTGTTTTTT. The encoded protein is CASSIGTANEKLFF.

The chain carries TRBV7-2 and TRBJ2-5; the D gene is possibly TRBD1 (5 bases). Deletions cut 5 bases from V and 1 base from J, with 14 bases between. There are 15 residues in the CDR3. The germline V gene has CDR1 SGHTA and CDR2 FQGNSA. CDR3 nucleotide sequence: TGTGCCAGCAGCCCCGACAGACCCTCCCAAGAGACCCAGTACTTC. Translation gives CASSPDRPSQETQYF.

The chain carries TRBV9 and TRBJ2-7, with 11 bases identical to TRBD2. The V segment lost 3 bases and the J segment 6 bases; nucleotides outside the gene matches: 5. In germline, CDR1 is SGDLS, CDR2 YYNGEE. CDR3 length: 14 residues. CDR3 loop: CASSANSGRGEQYF. CDR3 sequence (DNA): TGTGCCAGCAGCGCGAATAGCGGGAGGGGCGAGCAGTACTTC.

This sequence joins TRBV24-1 and TRBJ1-5; D not certain. V lost 0 bases, J lost 6 bases, and 8 bases lay in between. CDR1 is KGHDR, CDR2 SFDVKD, per germline. The CDR3 is 14 residues long. The CDR3 DNA reads TGTGCCACCAGTGATTTGGACAATAGTCAGCCCCAGCATTTT. Its protein product is CATSDLDNSQPQHF.

This chain connects TRBV6-2 or TRBV6-3 to TRBJ2-4; 8 bases are a match to TRBD2. CDR3 length: 16 residues. V lost 6 bases to trimming and J lost 0 bases; unmatched junction nucleotides: 7. Germline loops: CDR1 MNHEY, CDR2 SVGEGT. The CDR3 DNA is TGTGCCAGCAGCAAACTAGCGGCATTAGCCAAAAACATTCAGTACTTC. Encoded protein: CASSKLAALAKNIQYF.

This chain uses TRBV5-1 with TRBJ1-6, with D unclear. The CDR3 is 15 residues long. V was trimmed by 0 bases and J by 0 bases, leaving 4 bases between them. Germline-derived CDR1 and CDR2 are SGHRS and YFSETQ. CDR3 coding DNA: TGCGCCAGCAGCTTGGACGGCTCCTATAATTCACCCCTCCACTTT. This gives the protein CASSLDGSYNSPLHF.

Notes on this clone: Other DNA sequences in this sample translate to the same CDR3. The chain links TRBV28 to TRBJ1-6; 9 bases line up with TRBD1. In germline, CDR1 is MDHEN, CDR2 SYDVKM. The CDR3 extends over 15 amino acids. The trim removed 5 bases at V and 7 bases at J, leaving 6 bases unmatched. CDR3 in amino acids: CASSLPGQGNSPLHF. DNA for the CDR3: TGTGCCAGCAGTCTCCCGGGACAGGGAAATTCACCCCTCCACTTT.

The table lists this clone with a count of one. The V call is TRBV6-5, the J call TRBJ2-7; TRBD1 matches at 10 bases. The V segment lost 2 bases and the J segment 3 bases; nucleotides outside the gene matches: 1. The CDR3 covers 14 residues. Germline V CDR1 and CDR2: MNHEY, SVGAGI. CDR3 nucleotide sequence: TGTGCCAGCAGTTACCGGACAGGGGGCTACGAGCAGTACTTC. Its translation: CASSYRTGGYEQYF.

The gene calls are TRBV5-5 and TRBJ2-1, with 15 nucleotides matching TRBD2. The CDR3 consists of 16 residues. The germline V gene encodes CDR1 SGHKS and CDR2 YYEKEE (reference sequence). J gave up 9 bases and V 4 bases, and 8 bases lay outside the gene matches. The CDR3 DNA follows: TGTGCCAGCAGCCATGGACTAGCGGGAGGGCAAGGTGAGCAGTTCTTC. This codes for CASSHGLAGGQGEQFF.

This clone was picked up one time. The rearrangement joins TRBV6-2 or TRBV6-3 to TRBJ2-3; 7 positions agree with TRBD2. CDR1 is MNHEY, CDR2 SVGEGT, per germline. The J segment lost 4 bases and the V segment lost 1 base, leaving 8 bases of the junction unmatched. The CDR3 length is 16 residues. CDR3 coding DNA: TGTGCCAGCAGTTACTTAGGACTAGGCCCCTCAGATACGCAGTATTTT. This codes for CASSYLGLGPSDTQYF.

The chain carries TRBV15 and TRBJ1-1, with a weak D call TRBD1 (6 bases). This CDR3 spans 13 amino acids. The germline CDR1 and CDR2 sequences are LNHNV and YYDKDF (reference sequence). The V end was cut by 8 bases, the J end by 0 bases, with 10 bases between. Here the CDR3 reads CATSQGMNTEAFF. For the CDR3, the DNA is TGTGCCACCTCCCAGGGGATGAACACTGAAGCTTTCTTT.

This rearrangement joins TRBV14 to TRBJ2-5; TRBD1 might be the D (6 bases). There are 13 residues in the CDR3. Germline lookup yields CDR1 SGHDN and CDR2 FVKESK. V dropped 8 bases and J dropped 3 bases, with 13 bases sitting between them. The CDR3 protein is CASGSDREETQYF. CDR3 coding DNA: TGTGCCAGCGGATCGGACAGAGAAGAGACCCAGTACTTC. Looking up the rest from reference TRBV14 and TRBJ2-5 gives the full variable domain: EAGVTQFPSHSVIEKGQTVTLRCDPISGHDNLYWYRRVMGKEIKFLLHFVKESKQDESGMPNNRFLAERTGGTYSTLKVQPAELEDSGVYFCASGSDREETQYFGPGTRLLVL.

This clone was seen only once. The V call is TRBV3-1 (or the pseudogene TRBV3-2), the J call TRBJ2-5; D remains ambiguous. This CDR3 contains 13 residues. The V end was cut by 4 bases, the J end by 1 base, with 7 bases between. Germline V gives CDR1 LGHDT, CDR2 YNNKEL (reference sequence). CDR3 loop: CASSPSAQETQYF. Written as DNA, the CDR3 is TGTGCCAGCAGCCCGAGCGCCCAAGAGACCCAGTACTTC.

The rearrangement links TRBV7-8 to TRBJ1-2; 8 bases match TRBD1. Trimming at V came to 5 bases and at J to 8 bases, leaving 10 bases not matched to a gene. Germline V CDR1 and CDR2: SGHVS, FQNEAQ. The CDR3 covers 14 residues. CDR3 in amino acids: CASSLGQDLGGYTF. CDR3 sequence (DNA): TGTGCCAGCAGCCTGGGACAGGATTTGGGGGGCTACACCTTC.

The rearrangement uses TRBV6-5 and TRBJ1-5; 9 bases map to TRBD1. This CDR3 region has 14 residues. Germline trimming cut 5 bases from V and 7 bases from J; bases unmatched to any gene: 6. CDR1 MNHEY and CDR2 SVGAGI come from the germline V gene. The CDR3 DNA follows: TGTGCCAGCAGTACGGGACAGGGAATGCAGCCCCAGCATTTT. This translates into CASSTGQGMQPQHF.

The J gene is TRBJ1-1, the V gene TRBV29-1; D is undetermined. The ends were cut back, 4 bases at V and 4 bases at J, with 13 bases in the middle. The CDR3 is made up of 13 amino acids. The germline gives CDR1 SQVTM, CDR2 ANQGSEA. The CDR3 DNA reads TGCAGCGTTGGTGTTTCCTACGGCACTGAAGCTTTCTTT. Its translation: CSVGVSYGTEAFF.